This T cell receptor beta chain is from a study of shared clonotypes between healthy human individuals. Across the whole study: The cohort comprised a couple of women and a few men. Their ages spanned 18 to 49 years.

Each replicate PCR on the sorted subsets used 200 to 250 ng DNA (roughly 30,000 T cell genomes). Sequencing used immunoSEQ multiplex PCR; TCRdb keeps in-frame clones, though not all of them. The sample includes 650,000 to 800,000 clones, approximately 77% of them seen just once. Trimming stripped 3 bases from V and 7 bases from J, with 6 bases between. The CDR3 consists of 12 residues. CDR1 PRHDT and CDR2 FYEKMQ come from the germline V gene (reference sequence). This TCR derives from a woman in her twenties or thirties in good health. The rearrangement links TRBV13 to TRBJ2-2; D uncertain. Sequencing was carried out using memory CD4+ T cells sorted from blood. Subset: CD45RA-negative fraction. The CDR3: CASSFSVGELFF. The CDR3 DNA is TGTGCCAGCAGCTTCTCTGTCGGGGAGCTGTTTTTT. Based on the CDR3 plus reference TRBV13 and TRBJ2-2, the full variable domain is AAGVIQSPRHLIKEKRETATLKCYPIPRHDTVYWYQQGPGQDPQFLISFYEKMQSDKGSIPDRFSAQQFSDYHSELNMSSLELGDSALYFCASSFSVGELFFGEGSRLTVL.